The source of this T cell receptor (beta chain) is a study of cytomegalovirus exposure and HLA in healthy donors. Germline lookup yields CDR1 SGDLS and CDR2 YYNGEE. With V trimmed by 4 bases and J by 3 bases, 6 bases remained unmatched. The CDR3 sequence is 14 residues long. Concerning this clone: No antigen is known for it.

60 Vbeta and 13 Jbeta primers were used in PCR. Generated by immunoSEQ multiplex PCR, the TCRdb table keeps only in-frame clones and is missing some. The sample holds about 200,000 clones, 65% to 80% seen once. The study, taken as a whole, reports: A missense DCLRE1C variant was associated with V- and J-gene trimming of TCR beta chains in a later analysis, and an independent cohort replicated the association. Looking again later, the authors saw that most CMV-associated TCR beta chains seemed HLA-restricted.

The clonotype was recovered from a man between 45 and 60 years old in good health and CMV-seronegative. This chain links TRBV9 with TRBJ2-7; TRBD1 matches 8 bases. Sequencing was performed on PBMCs. The CDR3 spells CASSPGQGGYEQYF. CDR3 in DNA: TGTGCCAGCAGCCCAGGACAGGGTGGCTACGAGCAGTACTTC.